These 31 T cell receptor beta chains share one sample of origin, sequenced in a study of blood T cell repertoires in COVID-19. The method was immunoSEQ multiplex PCR; TCRdb's version includes in-frame clones alone and lacks a portion of them. The sample contains approximately 250,000 clones, nearly 85% of which appear only once. Sequencing was done on a sample of peripheral blood. Every receptor here comes from a human donor in a cohort sampled during active COVID-19.

The V and J genes are TRBV5-5 and TRBJ2-1, with 10 bases identical to TRBD1. This CDR3 is 15 amino acids long. V dropped 3 bases and J dropped 6; count of bases not matched to a gene: 6. The germline V gene encodes CDR1 SGHKS and CDR2 YYEKEE (reference sequence). CDR3 sequence reads: CASSWVGQGINEQFF. The CDR3 nucleotides are TGTGCCAGCAGCTGGGTGGGACAGGGGATCAATGAGCAGTTCTTC.

The table lists this clone with a count of one. This chain connects TRBV6-5 to TRBJ1-3, with a weak D call TRBD1 (6 bases). CDR3 length equals 15 residues. Germline V CDR1 and CDR2: MNHEY, SVGAGI. The germline V and J ends were trimmed by 2 bases and 5 bases, with 13 bases remaining between them. The CDR3 DNA is TGTGCCAGCAGTTACGAATTGGGGACAAGAAACACCATATATTTT. The encoded protein is CASSYELGTRNTIYF.

The chain has TRBV7-3 and TRBJ2-2; 9 positions match TRBD1. CDR1 SGHTA and CDR2 FQGTGA come from the germline V gene. The CDR3 consists of 16 residues. The trim removed 5 bases at V and 3 bases at J, leaving 7 bases unmatched. The CDR3 protein is CASSKDRGRYTGELFF. CDR3 sequence (DNA): TGTGCCAGCAGCAAGGACAGGGGAAGGTACACCGGGGAGCTGTTTTTT.

The V call is TRBV30, the J call TRBJ2-7; 13 positions agree with TRBD2. The CDR3 runs to 17 residues. Germline V gene sequence: CDR1 GTSNPN, CDR2 SVGIG (reference sequence). The V and J ends lost 8 bases and 3 bases, in that order; junction bases with no gene match: 16. CDR3 coding DNA: TGTGCCCAAGGACTAGCGGGGGCCCTAGAAGAGATCTACGAGCAGTACTTC. The encoded protein is CAQGLAGALEEIYEQYF.

CDR3 DNA: TGTGCCAGCTTAAGACTAGCGGGGCTCAACCGCCCGCAGTATTTT. Translated, it gives CASLRLAGLNRPQYF. V gene TRBV6-4 combines with J gene TRBJ2-3; 11 positions match TRBD2. Trimming at V came to 8 bases and at J to 10 bases, leaving 14 bases not matched to a gene. This CDR3 comprises 15 residues. The germline V gene has CDR1 MRHNA and CDR2 SNTAGT.

The CDR3 nucleotides are TGCGCCAGCAGCCAAGAAGGCAGGTTAAACATTCAGTACTTC. Translation gives CASSQEGRLNIQYF. The chain recombines TRBV4-1 with TRBJ2-4; no reliable D call. Germline V lookup: CDR1 MGHRA, CDR2 YSYEKL. V lost 0 bases and J lost 6, with 9 bases in between. The CDR3 has 14 residues.

The sample holds a few counts of this clone. The chain combines TRBV2 with TRBJ1-4; 7 bases map to TRBD1. Per the germline V gene, CDR1 is SNHLY and CDR2 is FYNNEI. V trimming: 1 base; J trimming: 10 bases; junction bases outside the gene matches: 12. This CDR3 contains 16 residues. The DNA of the CDR3 is TGTGCCAGCAGTGAAGTGGGGACAGCTGGGGGCGGAAAACTGTTTTTT. Amino acid sequence: CASSEVGTAGGGKLFF.

The J gene is TRBJ2-3, the V gene TRBV27; no clear D. The CDR3 consists of 13 residues. With 5 bases removed from V and 0 bases from J, the gap between germline ends came to 6 bases. Germline CDR1 is MNHEY and CDR2 is SMNVEV (reference sequence). The CDR3 protein is CASSTTSTDTQYF. The DNA for the CDR3 is TGTGCCAGCAGTACGACTAGCACAGATACGCAGTATTTT.

The V call is TRBV7-8, the J call TRBJ2-7, with 8 bases aligning to TRBD2. The CDR3 has 15 residues. The V segment lost 5 bases and the J segment 2 bases; nucleotides outside the gene matches: 8. Germline V CDR1 and CDR2: SGHVS, FQNEAQ. The CDR3 spells CASSPRRLATYEQYF. For the CDR3, the DNA is TGTGCCAGCAGCCCCCGGAGACTAGCGACCTACGAGCAGTACTTC.

In its sample, this clone was seen a few times. The same CDR3 can be traced to other DNA sequences in this sample. The chain has TRBV19 and TRBJ2-5; the match to TRBD1 covers 8 bases. The CDR3 extends over 14 amino acids. Germline CDR1 is LNHDA and CDR2 is SQIVND (reference sequence). Trimming removed 1 base from V and 5 bases from J; junction bases left unmatched: 3. This CDR3 reads CASSIGTGSETQYF. CDR3 in DNA: TGTGCCAGTAGTATAGGGACAGGGAGTGAGACCCAGTACTTC.

The chain has TRBV30 and TRBJ1-4; the match to TRBD1 covers 7 bases. Germline CDR1 GTSNPN, CDR2 SVGIG (reference sequence). V lost 1 base and J lost 2; bases outside the gene matches: 4. The CDR3 runs to 15 residues. CDR3 DNA: TGTGCCTGGAGTGGTAAGGACAGGACTAATGAAAAACTGTTTTTT. It translates to CAWSGKDRTNEKLFF.

J is TRBJ2-6 and V is TRBV27; D gene unclear. V lost 2 bases and J lost 4, with 9 bases in between. The CDR3 covers 15 residues. CDR1 and CDR2 (germline): MNHEY, SMNVEV (reference sequence). The CDR3 DNA is TGTGCCAGCAGTTTACGGTATCACGGGGCCAACGTCCTGACTTTC. This encodes CASSLRYHGANVLTF. Full variable domain (missing parts from reference TRBV27 and TRBJ2-6): EAQVTQNPRYLITVTGKKLTVTCSQNMNHEYMSWYRQDPGLGLRQIYYSMNVEVTDKGDVPEGYKVSRKEKRNFPLILESPSPNQTSLYFCASSLRYHGANVLTFGAGSRLTVL.

The chain links TRBV19 to TRBJ1-5, with D possibly matching TRBD1 (5 bases). This CDR3 region has 16 residues. V was trimmed by 5 bases and J by 0 bases, leaving 14 bases between them. CDR1 LNHDA and CDR2 SQIVND come from the germline V gene (reference sequence). This CDR3 is CASSPQGFFSNQPQHF. DNA for the CDR3: TGTGCCAGTAGTCCCCAGGGCTTCTTTAGCAATCAGCCCCAGCATTTT.

The V call is TRBV11-2, the J call TRBJ2-7; the D gene is possibly TRBD1 (6 bases). Trimming left V 4 bases short and J 9 bases short, with 16 bases between. The germline gives CDR1 SGHAT, CDR2 FQNNGV. The CDR3 has 13 amino acids. The CDR3 sequence: CASSSPVGAAQYF. In DNA form, the CDR3 reads TGTGCCAGCAGCTCCCCGGTGGGGGCGGCGCAGTACTTC.

DNA for the CDR3: TGTGCCAGCAGTAGGACAGGGGGCATGGGAAGCAATCAGCCCCAGCATTTT. Protein product: CASSRTGGMGSNQPQHF. The rearrangement uses TRBV2 and TRBJ1-5; 11 bases fit TRBD1. V was clipped by 5 bases and J by 1 base; unmatched bases: 7. The CDR3 runs to 17 residues. Germline assignment: CDR1 SNHLY and CDR2 FYNNEI.

The chain uses TRBV3-1 (or the pseudogene TRBV3-2) and TRBJ2-1; D ambiguous. CDR3 length: 19 residues. CDR1 LGHDT and CDR2 YNNKEL come from the germline V gene (reference sequence). Trimming pared 0 bases from V and 7 bases from J, leaving 25 bases between. The CDR3 DNA reads as TGTGCCAGCAGCCAAGATGAAGTCGTGGGTCGGTGTGGAGAAAATGAGCAGTTCTTC. Translation gives CASSQDEVVGRCGENEQFF.

This chain uses TRBV9 with TRBJ2-7; TRBD2 might be the D (5 bases). The CDR3 sequence is 14 residues long. Trimming removed 6 bases from V and 4 bases from J, with 17 bases in between. The germline CDR1 and CDR2 sequences are SGDLS and YYNGEE. CDR3 residues: CASNALGGPYEQYF. In DNA form, the CDR3 reads TGTGCCAGCAACGCTTTAGGAGGACCTTACGAGCAGTACTTC.

The chain has TRBV4-3 and TRBJ2-1; the match to TRBD2 covers 12 bases. V lost 0 bases and J lost 11; bases outside the gene matches: 5. The CDR3 runs to 15 residues. The V gene's germline CDR1 is LGHNA and CDR2 YSLEER. CDR3: CASSQEALAGGQQFF. DNA for the CDR3: TGCGCCAGCAGCCAAGAGGCACTAGCGGGGGGTCAGCAGTTCTTC.

This clone is a singleton in its sample. The chain combines TRBV5-1 with TRBJ2-2; 11 bases fit TRBD2. The CDR3 contains 16 residues. Germline V gives CDR1 SGHRS, CDR2 YFSETQ. J gave up 3 bases and V 4 bases, and 5 bases lay outside the gene matches. CDR3 DNA: TGCGCCAGCAGCCCTTTACTAGCGGGAGACACCGGGGAGCTGTTTTTT. It encodes CASSPLLAGDTGELFF.

The rearrangement joins TRBV7-9 to TRBJ1-1; 7 nucleotides align to TRBD1. Trimming cost V 3 bases and J 8 bases; bases outside gene matches: 9. Germline V gene sequence: CDR1 SEHNR, CDR2 FQNEAQ (reference sequence). The CDR3 is 14 amino acids. The CDR3 loop is CASSLGQSIREAFF. In DNA form, the CDR3 reads TGTGCCAGCAGCTTGGGACAGTCAATCAGGGAAGCTTTCTTT. Drawing the rest from reference TRBV7-9 and TRBJ1-1, the complete variable domain is DTGVSQNPRHKITKRGQNVTFRCDPISEHNRLYWYRQTLGQGPEFLTYFQNEAQLEKSRLLSDRFSAERPKGSFSTLEIQRTEQGDSAMYLCASSLGQSIREAFFGQGTRLTVV.

The genes are TRBV3-1 (or the pseudogene TRBV3-2) and TRBJ2-1; possibly TRBD2 for D (5 bases). Germline CDR1 is LGHDT and CDR2 is YNNKEL (reference sequence). V was clipped by 6 bases and J by 7 bases, with 19 bases between them. CDR3 length: 15 residues. The CDR3: CASRFLASNGNEQFF. The CDR3 coding sequence is TGTGCCAGCAGGTTCCTAGCAAGTAACGGGAATGAGCAGTTCTTC.

The rearrangement uses TRBV5-1 and TRBJ1-1; 7 nucleotides align to TRBD1. J was trimmed by 0 bases and V by 4 bases; bases with no gene match: 6. Looked up from germline, CDR1 is SGHRS and CDR2 is YFSETQ. The length of the CDR3 is 15 residues. The CDR3 DNA reads as TGCGCCAGCAGCCCCAAGACAGGGATGAACACTGAAGCTTTCTTT. Protein: CASSPKTGMNTEAFF.

V and J are TRBV24-1 and TRBJ1-1, with TRBD1 matching over 7 bases. With 4 bases clipped from V and 0 bases from J, the junction kept 13 bases outside the gene matches. The CDR3 covers 18 residues. In germline, CDR1 is KGHDR, CDR2 SFDVKD. The CDR3 reads CATSEQTGQQELNTEAFF. The CDR3, as DNA: TGTGCCACCAGTGAACAAACGGGACAGCAAGAACTGAACACTGAAGCTTTCTTT.

The chain's CDR3 is CASRRDRGFGYTF. CDR3 coding DNA: TGTGCCAGCAGACGGGACAGGGGGTTTGGCTACACCTTC. The chain has TRBV12-3 or TRBV12-4 and TRBJ1-2, with 11 bases fitting TRBD1. CDR3 length: 13 residues. J lost 7 bases, V lost 6 bases, and 4 bases had no gene match.

J is TRBJ1-2 and V is TRBV28, with D hard to call. CDR3 length: 13 amino acids. Trimming removed 1 base at V and 6 bases at J, with 9 bases between. Per the germline V gene, CDR1 is MDHEN and CDR2 is SYDVKM. CDR3: CASSLSLGHGYTF. The CDR3 bases are TGTGCCAGCAGTTTATCGTTGGGCCATGGCTACACCTTC.

The chain is built from TRBV7-8 and TRBJ1-1, with 7 bases identical to TRBD1. V dropped 8 bases and J dropped 7; count of bases not matched to a gene: 13. This CDR3 has 14 amino acids. Germline CDR1 and CDR2: SGHVS and FQNEAQ. CDR3 coding DNA: TGTGCCAGCTTAAAGACAGGGTATTCGTTTGAAGCTTTCTTT. It is translated as CASLKTGYSFEAFF.

The J gene is TRBJ2-7, the V gene TRBV2; 9 bases agree with TRBD1. The CDR3 contains 14 residues. Trimming at V came to 5 bases and at J to 1 base, leaving 3 bases not matched to a gene. Germline V CDR1 and CDR2: SNHLY, FYNNEI. CDR3 amino acids: CASSRDRASYEQYF. As DNA, the CDR3 is TGTGCCAGCAGTAGGGACAGGGCGTCCTACGAGCAGTACTTC.

This chain links TRBV14 with TRBJ1-6; 7 nucleotides match TRBD1. CDR1 is SGHDN, CDR2 FVKESK, per germline. V lost 4 bases and J lost 0; bases outside the gene matches: 9. This CDR3 has 18 amino acids. CDR3 amino acids: CASSPTPGQSSYNSPLHF. The DNA for the CDR3 is TGTGCCAGCAGCCCCACCCCGGGACAGAGCTCCTATAATTCACCCCTCCACTTT.

This rearrangement joins TRBV7-2 to TRBJ2-3; 9 positions agree with TRBD2. J was trimmed by 2 bases and V by 8 bases; bases with no gene match: 11. The germline CDR1 and CDR2 sequences are SGHTA and FQGNSA. This CDR3 has 16 residues. Written as DNA, the CDR3 is TGTGCCAGCTGCCAGACTAGCGGAGGTTACACAGATACGCAGTATTTT. The encoded protein is CASCQTSGGYTDTQYF.

V and J are TRBV5-1 and TRBJ2-7; D might be TRBD1 (7 bases). The germline V gene encodes CDR1 SGHRS and CDR2 YFSETQ. The ends were cut back, 0 bases at V and 0 bases at J, with 16 bases in the middle. The CDR3 has 17 residues. CDR3 nucleotides: TGCGCCAGCAGCTTGGCCGGAGGGGGCCTAAGCTCCTACGAGCAGTACTTC. Translating gives CASSLAGGGLSSYEQYF. Drawing the rest from reference TRBV5-1 and TRBJ2-7, the complete variable domain is KAGVTQTPRYLIKTRGQQVTLSCSPISGHRSVSWYQQTPGQGLQFLFEYFSETQRNKGNFPGRFSGRQFSNSRSEMNVSTLELGDSALYLCASSLAGGGLSSYEQYFGPGTRLTVT.

The chain recombines TRBV5-8 with TRBJ2-5; 7 bases line up with TRBD1. Germline V gives CDR1 SGHTS, CDR2 YDEGEE. This CDR3 is 15 amino acids long. V lost 1 base and J lost 5; bases outside the gene matches: 8. The CDR3 loop reads CASSLNRGVLETQYF. For the CDR3, the DNA is TGTGCCAGCAGCTTGAACAGGGGCGTTTTGGAGACCCAGTACTTC.